This TCR beta chain was captured in a study of post-analysis software for immune sequencing data. Trimming pared 0 bases from V and 4 bases from J, leaving 12 bases between. This CDR3 region has 15 residues. Germline CDR1 and CDR2: MNHEY and SVGEGT. General study points: Roughly five TRBV segments, including TRBV5-6, TRBV5-1 and TRBV20-1, were more frequent in patients than controls. F measure showed strong co-clustering of same-batch samples.

Comments on this clonotype: Its antigen is unidentified.

Tagging with unique molecular identifiers was a feature of the TCR beta cDNA libraries. TCRdb passed the PCR reads through MiXCR, listing each CDR3 protein once. This sample has 170,000 or so distinct CDR3 sequences; about 32% occur once, and the top ten carry 1.5%. This receptor was taken from a girl between 5 and 17 years old with multiple sclerosis. Sequencing was performed on blood. This rearrangement joins TRBV6-2 or TRBV6-3 to TRBJ2-5; possible D gene TRBD2, 5 bases. The CDR3 reads CASSYSMLLGETQYF. Here the CDR3 DNA reads TGTGCCAGCAGTTACTCGATGTTACTAGGAGAGACCCAGTACTTC.